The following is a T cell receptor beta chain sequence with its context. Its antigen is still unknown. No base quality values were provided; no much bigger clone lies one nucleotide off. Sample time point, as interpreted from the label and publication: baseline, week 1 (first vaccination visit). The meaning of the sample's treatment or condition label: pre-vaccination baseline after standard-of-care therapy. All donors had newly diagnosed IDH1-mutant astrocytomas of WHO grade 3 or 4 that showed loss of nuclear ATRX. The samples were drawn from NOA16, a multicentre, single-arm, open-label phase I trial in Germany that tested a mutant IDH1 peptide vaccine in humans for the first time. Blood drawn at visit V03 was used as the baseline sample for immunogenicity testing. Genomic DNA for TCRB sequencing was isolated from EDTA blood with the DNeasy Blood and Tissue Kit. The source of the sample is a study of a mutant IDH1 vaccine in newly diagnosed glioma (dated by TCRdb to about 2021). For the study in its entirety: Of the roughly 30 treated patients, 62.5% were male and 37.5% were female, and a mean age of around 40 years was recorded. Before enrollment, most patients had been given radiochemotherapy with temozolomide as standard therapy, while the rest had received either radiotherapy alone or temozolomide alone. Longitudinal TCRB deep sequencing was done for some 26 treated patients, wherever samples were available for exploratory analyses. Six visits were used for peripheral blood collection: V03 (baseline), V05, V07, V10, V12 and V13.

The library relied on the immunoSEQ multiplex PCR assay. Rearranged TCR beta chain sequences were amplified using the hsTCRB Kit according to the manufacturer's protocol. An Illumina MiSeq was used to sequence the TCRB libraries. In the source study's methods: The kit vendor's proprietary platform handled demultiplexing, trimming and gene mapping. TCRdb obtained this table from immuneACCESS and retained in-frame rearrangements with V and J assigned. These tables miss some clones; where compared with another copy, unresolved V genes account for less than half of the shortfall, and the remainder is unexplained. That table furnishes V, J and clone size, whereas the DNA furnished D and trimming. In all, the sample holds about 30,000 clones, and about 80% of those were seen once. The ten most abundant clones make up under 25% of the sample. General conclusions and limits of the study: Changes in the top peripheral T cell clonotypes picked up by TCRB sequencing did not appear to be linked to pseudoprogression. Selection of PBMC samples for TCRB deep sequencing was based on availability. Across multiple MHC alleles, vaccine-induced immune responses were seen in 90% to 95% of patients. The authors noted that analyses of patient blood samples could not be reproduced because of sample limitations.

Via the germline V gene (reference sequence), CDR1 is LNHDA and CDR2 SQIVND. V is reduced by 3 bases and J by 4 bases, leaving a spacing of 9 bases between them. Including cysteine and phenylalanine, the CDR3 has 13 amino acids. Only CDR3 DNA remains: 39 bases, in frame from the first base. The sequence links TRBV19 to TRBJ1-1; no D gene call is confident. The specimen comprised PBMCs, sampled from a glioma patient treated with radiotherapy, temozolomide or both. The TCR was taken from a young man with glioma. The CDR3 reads CASSITASTEAFF. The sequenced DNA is TGTGCCAGTAGTATCACCGCGAGCACTGAAGCTTTCTTT.